This TCR beta chain was captured by sequencing in a study of T-cell memory formation after mild COVID-19. Constant-segment primers were used for 5'RACE, and the resulting TCR alpha and TCR beta cDNA libraries carried sample barcodes and UMIs. TCRdb reprocessed the 5' RACE reads via MiXCR and lists one record per CDR3 protein. The sample has under 700,000 distinct CDR3 sequences; roughly 20% are singletons. The germline CDR1 and CDR2 sequences are ENHRY and SYGVKD. Trimming took off 4 bases at V and 7 bases at J, with 13 bases between the two ends. The length of the CDR3 is 14 residues. In its sample, this clonotype was seen a few times.

The material sequenced was PBMCs or a T cell subset sorted from them (not recorded which). The TCR sequence derives from an adult woman who had mild COVID-19 (a few samples of this study predate the infection). Cell type and time point are not known. This sequence joins TRBV10-3 and TRBJ2-2; D perhaps matches TRBD2 (5 bases). DNA for the CDR3: TGTGCCATCAGTGGGAGGACCGAGGGCGGGGAGCTGTTTTTT. It yields the protein CAISGRTEGGELFF.